These 8 T cell receptor beta chains came from one sample sequenced in a study of blood T cell repertoires in COVID-19. Assay: immunoSEQ multiplex PCR; the TCRdb copy retains only in-frame clones and omits some. Of 150,000 to 200,000 clones listed, around 80% are singletons. Material: peripheral blood. The receptors were sampled from a woman aged 80 or over with active or convalescent COVID-19.

The gene calls are TRBV19 and TRBJ1-3; no clear D gene. Trimming left V 1 base short and J 2 bases short, with 6 bases between. The CDR3 has 14 residues. CDR1 and CDR2 (germline): LNHDA, SQIVND (reference sequence). CDR3: CASSIGSAGNTIYF. The CDR3 DNA sequence: TGTGCCAGTAGTATAGGTTCTGCTGGAAACACCATATATTTT.

The gene calls are TRBV7-8 and TRBJ1-5, with 7 nucleotides matching TRBD1. Looked up from germline, CDR1 is SGHVS and CDR2 is FQNEAQ. The CDR3 is 15 amino acids. The V segment lost 4 bases and the J segment 0 bases; nucleotides outside the gene matches: 3. The CDR3 is CASSSTGYSNQPQHF. The DNA for the CDR3 is TGTGCCAGCAGCTCGACAGGGTATAGCAATCAGCCCCAGCATTTT.

The V call is TRBV7-3, the J call TRBJ1-2; TRBD1 aligns across 11 bases. Germline V gives CDR1 SGHTA, CDR2 FQGTGA. Trimming at V came to 5 bases and at J to 6 bases, leaving 5 bases not matched to a gene. This CDR3 spans 14 amino acids. The CDR3 sequence is CASSPMGQGDGYTF. The CDR3 DNA sequence: TGTGCCAGCAGCCCGATGGGACAGGGGGATGGCTACACCTTC.

This chain joins TRBV27 and TRBJ1-5, with TRBD1 as a possible D gene (5 bases). CDR1 and CDR2 from the germline V gene are MNHEY and SMNVEV (reference sequence). The CDR3 spans 17 residues. Trimming cost V 1 base and J 4 bases, with 17 bases left between them. Here the CDR3 DNA reads TGTGCCAGCAGTTTATTCCCCCCCAGGGTTACTAATCAGCCCCAGCATTTT. Its protein is CASSLFPPRVTNQPQHF.

In this sample, this clone turned up a few times. The CDR3, as DNA: TGTGCCAGCAGTGAAAGCGCCCTCTATGGCTACACCTTC. Encoded protein: CASSESALYGYTF. V and J are TRBV6-1 and TRBJ1-2; D unclear. Germline lookup yields CDR1 MNHNS and CDR2 SASEGT. The CDR3 has 13 residues. V dropped 2 bases and J dropped 4 bases, with 8 bases sitting between them.

DNA of the CDR3: TGTGCCAGCAGCGCTACGGGACTTACCGAGCAGTACTTC. Translated: CASSATGLTEQYF. The chain links TRBV2 to TRBJ2-7, with a weak D call TRBD2 (6 bases). Between the trimmed V and J ends, which lost 6 bases and 6 bases, there was a span of 15 bases. Germline lookup yields CDR1 SNHLY and CDR2 FYNNEI. The CDR3 has 13 amino acids.

The CDR3 DNA follows: TGTGCCAGCAGTTCAACAGGGAGCGATCAGCCCCAGCATTTT. Translation: CASSSTGSDQPQHF. The chain is built from TRBV28 and TRBJ1-5, with D possibly matching TRBD1 (6 bases). The germline gives CDR1 MDHEN, CDR2 SYDVKM. Trimming shortened V by 4 bases and J by 5 bases, and 12 bases separated the two germline ends. The CDR3 is 14 amino acids.

The chain couples TRBV20-1 to TRBJ2-1; 10 nucleotides align to TRBD2. V shed 3 bases, J shed 10 bases, and the junction held 0 bases outside the gene matches. The CDR3 loop spans 11 amino acids. The germline V gene encodes CDR1 DFQATT and CDR2 SNEGSKA (reference sequence). As DNA, the CDR3 is TGCAGTGCTAGGACTAGCGGGGAGCAGTTCTTC. Protein product: CSARTSGEQFF.